The 10 T cell receptor beta chains below were found in one sample sequenced in a study of blood T cell repertoires in COVID-19. The protocol was immunoSEQ multiplex PCR, while the TCRdb copy is restricted to in-frame clones and leaves out a portion. The table lists 150,000 or so clones, 84% of them singletons, with roughly 12% in the top ten. The sequenced sample consisted of PBMCs or T cells enriched from blood (not recorded which). The source of these receptors is a man aged 45-65 years who had recovered from COVID-19.

V is TRBV24-1 and J is TRBJ2-3, with D unclear. The germline V and J ends were trimmed by 3 bases and 4 bases, with 16 bases remaining between them. There are 16 residues in the CDR3. Germline V gene data show CDR1 as KGHDR and CDR2 as SFDVKD. The CDR3, as DNA: TGTGCCACCAGTGATCCGCAGGCGCTTCCCGCAGATACGCAGTATTTT. It is translated as CATSDPQALPADTQYF.

The V gene is TRBV14, the J gene TRBJ2-7; D might be TRBD2 (5 bases). The germline CDR1 and CDR2 sequences are SGHDN and FVKESK. V lost 4 bases, J lost 2 bases, and 12 bases lay in between. The CDR3 runs to 14 residues. The CDR3 region is CASSRSGETYEQYF. CDR3 nucleotides: TGTGCCAGCAGCCGCTCCGGGGAGACCTACGAGCAGTACTTC.

The J gene is TRBJ2-1, the V gene TRBV3-1 (or the pseudogene TRBV3-2); TRBD1 is a possible D gene (6 bases). Trimming removed 5 bases from V and 3 bases from J, with 11 bases in between. The CDR3 is 14 amino acids. Germline values: CDR1 LGHDT, CDR2 YNNKEL (reference sequence). The CDR3 loop reads CASSITGFYNEQFF. The CDR3, as DNA: TGTGCCAGCAGCATTACAGGGTTCTACAATGAGCAGTTCTTC.

This chain uses TRBV7-2 with TRBJ2-7, with a possible D match to TRBD1 (6 bases). Germline assignment: CDR1 SGHTA and CDR2 FQGNSA. The CDR3 runs to 14 residues. Trimming removed 1 base at V and 3 bases at J, with 10 bases between. The CDR3 region is CASSLVGASYEQYF. CDR3 nucleotide sequence: TGTGCCAGCAGCTTAGTGGGGGCTAGCTACGAGCAGTACTTC.

This sequence joins TRBV4-1 and TRBJ2-2; a possible D gene is TRBD2 (7 bases). V shed 4 bases and J shed 7 bases, with 16 bases lying between them. Germline V CDR1 and CDR2: MGHRA, YSYEKL. The CDR3 loop spans 15 amino acids. The CDR3 is CASSPILRGGGELFF. CDR3 nucleotides: TGCGCCAGCAGCCCGATCTTAAGGGGGGGCGGGGAGCTGTTTTTT.

This clone showed up just once. The V call is TRBV12-3 or TRBV12-4, the J call TRBJ1-1; D unclear. Trimming stripped 4 bases from V and 3 bases from J, with 6 bases between. The CDR3 loop spans 12 amino acids. The DNA of the CDR3 is TGTGCCAGCAGTTCGGGTTACACTGAAGCTTTCTTT. Translating gives CASSSGYTEAFF.

This chain links TRBV10-3 with TRBJ2-7; 9 bases line up with TRBD1. Germline loops: CDR1 ENHRY, CDR2 SYGVKD. Losses at the gene ends were 4 bases for V and 3 bases for J; bases not matched to a gene: 4. This CDR3 region has 14 residues. The CDR3 reads CAISVTGGYYEQYF. The CDR3 DNA reads as TGTGCCATCAGTGTGACAGGGGGTTACTACGAGCAGTACTTC.

V gene TRBV11-2 combines with J gene TRBJ2-1, with D hard to call. V was shortened by 3 bases and J by 0 bases, with 6 bases between the two germline ends. Germline V gene lookup returns CDR1 SGHAT and CDR2 FQNNGV. The CDR3 loop spans 14 amino acids. CDR3 in amino acids: CASSFFSSYNEQFF. CDR3 nucleotide sequence: TGTGCCAGCAGCTTCTTTAGCTCCTACAATGAGCAGTTCTTC.

The rearrangement joins TRBV19 to TRBJ1-2; 9 bases are shared with TRBD1. The V segment lost 4 bases and the J segment 7 bases; nucleotides outside the gene matches: 7. This CDR3 is built from 14 residues. Germline V lookup: CDR1 LNHDA, CDR2 SQIVND (reference sequence). In DNA form, the CDR3 reads TGTGCCAGTAGTACCCTACAGGGGGCGCCTGGCTACACCTTC. This encodes CASSTLQGAPGYTF.

The chain couples TRBV28 to TRBJ2-7; D is ambiguous. CDR3 size: 13 residues. With 4 bases removed from V and 0 bases from J, the gap between germline ends came to 7 bases. The germline V gene has CDR1 MDHEN and CDR2 SYDVKM. CDR3 in DNA: TGTGCCAGCAGTTACAGCTCCTCCTACGAGCAGTACTTC. As protein: CASSYSSSYEQYF.